The T cell receptor (beta chain) under discussion was sequenced for a study of Ad26.COV2.S vaccination and SARS-CoV-2 variants. Study-wide background: Intramuscularly, Ad26.COV2.S was given either once or twice, 56 days apart.

This CDR3 region has 12 residues. V shed 1 base and J shed 7 bases, with 2 bases lying between them. Per germline, CDR1 LGHDT and CDR2 YNNKEL (reference sequence). Treatment denoted: about 20 received Ad26.COV2.S at low or high dose, single or two shots; five or six received placebo; per-sample allocation not given. Collection of the samples took place on day 63 after the first injection of vaccine or placebo. Data came from immunoSEQ multiplex PCR; TCRdb stores just in-frame clones and leaves some out. The table lists about half a million clones, roughly nine tenths of them singletons. The chain recombines TRBV3-1 (or the pseudogene TRBV3-2) with TRBJ1-6; D uncertain. Sequencing was performed on peripheral blood, taken in a trial of Ad26.COV2.S vaccine versus placebo. This TCR was recovered from a person aged 18-60 years who received the Ad26.COV2.S COVID-19 vaccine or a placebo. The CDR3 reads CASSQGNSPLHF. The CDR3 DNA sequence: TGTGCCAGCAGCCAAGGCAATTCACCCCTCCACTTT.